Each of the 2 T cell receptor beta chains below was sequenced from the same sample in a study of CD8 T cells in Susac syndrome (dated by TCRdb to about 2019). The library came from the immunoSEQ multiplex PCR assay. RNA was extracted using the RNeasy kit, and roughly 0.5 to 1 ug of the RNA was reverse transcribed with random hexamers. Starting from the raw public reads, TCRdb applied fastp trimming at Q25, assembled clones with MiXCR and retained in-frame beta chains. Each CDR3 protein gets just one entry, which takes the most common genes and DNA from the rows behind it. Recorded for this sample are some 110,000 distinct CDR3 sequences; 96% of them occurred a single time. The top ten clonotypes cover about 0.14% of the sample. The source material was CD4+ T cells from PBMCs. These receptors all come from a human donor with Susac syndrome.

Only one count was recorded for this clonotype. This chain connects TRBV20-1 to TRBJ2-7; 12 bases align to TRBD1. The CDR3 totals 13 residues. After removal of 5 bases from V and 7 bases from J, the junction contained 6 bases not matched to a gene. CDR1 and CDR2 from the germline V gene are DFQATT and SNEGSKA (reference sequence). CDR3 sequence reads: CSAWGQGAQEQYF. DNA of the CDR3: TGCAGTGCTTGGGGACAGGGGGCGCAGGAGCAGTACTTC.

The CDR3 DNA sequence: TGTGCCAGCAGCTTCGGCCGGCAGGGCAATCAGCCCCAGCATTTT. It specifies CASSFGRQGNQPQHF. The chain combines TRBV5-6 with TRBJ1-5; D remains unclear. V was clipped by 2 bases and J by 2 bases, with 11 bases between them. The CDR3 spans 15 residues. The V gene's germline CDR1 is SGHDT and CDR2 YYEEEE. The entire variable domain, with the rest obtained from reference TRBV5-6 and TRBJ1-5, is as follows: DAGVTQSPTHLIKTRGQQVTLRCSPKSGHDTVSWYQQALGQGPQFIFQYYEEEERQRGNFPDRFSGHQFPNYSSELNVNALLLGDSALYLCASSFGRQGNQPQHFGDGTRLSIL.